The source of this T cell receptor (beta chain) is a study of cytomegalovirus exposure and HLA in healthy donors. Vbeta (60) and Jbeta (13) primers were used in the PCR. Data came from immunoSEQ multiplex PCR; TCRdb stores just in-frame clones and leaves some out. The sample yields about 96,000 clones, around four fifths seen once. This clone was seen just once. Antigen specificity is unknown. This CDR3 spans 10 amino acids. The V end lost 7 bases, the J end lost 5 bases, and 8 bases lay between the germline ends. Germline V gene lookup returns CDR1 SQVTM and CDR2 ANQGSEA. Study-level findings and limits: The study assumed roughly uniform donor sequencing depth for presence/absence analyses. A later analysis reportedly identified an Asian-associated ancestry cluster as carrying fewer N-insertions than the roughly 670-donor mean.

The TCR comes from a man aged 30-40 years in good health and CMV-seronegative. The chain uses TRBV29-1 and TRBJ1-1, with D maybe TRBD1 (5 bases). Sequencing used PBMCs. CDR3 bases: TGCAGCGCAGGGAGGACTGAAGCTTTCTTT. Translating gives CSAGRTEAFF.